The 20 T cell receptor beta chains presented below share a single source sample, sequenced in a study of blood T cell repertoires in COVID-19. The table came from immunoSEQ multiplex PCR; TCRdb's copy has only in-frame clones and leaves some out. The sample holds about 280,000 clones; under 90% are singletons and the top ten take 0.9% to 1%. The specimen sequenced was peripheral blood. All receptors derive from a woman between 40 and 55 years old who had recovered from COVID-19.

The V gene is TRBV11-2, the J gene TRBJ1-3, with 9 bases lining up with TRBD1. The CDR3 length is 15 residues. CDR1 is SGHAT and CDR2 is FQNNGV in the germline V gene. The trim removed 4 bases at V and 7 bases at J, leaving 8 bases unmatched. This chain's CDR3 is CASSSTDRGINTIYF. The CDR3 bases are TGTGCCAGCAGCTCGACGGACAGGGGAATCAACACCATATATTTT.

This rearrangement joins TRBV18 to TRBJ2-1; D remains ambiguous. V dropped 3 bases and J dropped 0 bases, with 12 bases sitting between them. Germline loops: CDR1 KGHSH, CDR2 LQKENI. The CDR3 length is 16 residues. CDR3 region: CASSPNQVSSYNEQFF. The CDR3 coding sequence is TGTGCCAGCTCACCGAACCAGGTGAGCTCCTACAATGAGCAGTTCTTC.

This chain uses TRBV14 with TRBJ2-1; TRBD1 agrees at 9 bases. This CDR3 spans 16 amino acids. Germline V gene sequence: CDR1 SGHDN, CDR2 FVKESK. The junction had 11 bases not matched to a gene; V was cut back by 4 bases and J by 7 bases. This CDR3 reads CASSRLLDRGVNEQFF. The CDR3 bases are TGTGCCAGCAGCCGACTTCTGGACAGGGGTGTGAATGAGCAGTTCTTC.

J is TRBJ2-3 and V is TRBV4-1, with D unresolved. Germline CDR1 and CDR2: MGHRA and YSYEKL. V lost 2 bases, J lost 4 bases, and 7 bases lay in between. There are 13 residues in the CDR3. CDR3 sequence: CASSQHQADTQYF. The CDR3 bases are TGCGCCAGCAGCCAACACCAGGCAGATACGCAGTATTTT.

V gene TRBV5-1 combines with J gene TRBJ1-4; D may be TRBD1 (6 bases). The CDR3 is 14 amino acids. The germline gives CDR1 SGHRS, CDR2 YFSETQ. V was pared by 4 bases and J by 7 bases, with 14 bases between. Written as DNA, the CDR3 is TGCGCCAGCAGCCCGGAGGGGGGGGGTGAAAAACTGTTTTTT. Translated, it gives CASSPEGGGEKLFF.

The V call is TRBV15, the J call TRBJ2-6, with 10 bases that match TRBD1. J was trimmed by 0 bases and V by 1 base; bases with no gene match: 3. This CDR3 has 18 amino acids. Germline CDR1 LNHNV, CDR2 YYDKDF (reference sequence). The CDR3 DNA follows: TGTGCCACCAGCAGAGGTCGGACAGGGGGCTCTGGGGCCAACGTCCTGACTTTC. Protein sequence: CATSRGRTGGSGANVLTF.

The V and J genes are TRBV10-3 and TRBJ1-3, with no clear D. V lost 4 bases, J lost 1 base, and 5 bases lay in between. The germline CDR1 and CDR2 sequences are ENHRY and SYGVKD. The CDR3 loop spans 13 amino acids. CDR3 residues: CAISALSGNTIYF. CDR3 coding DNA: TGTGCCATCAGTGCCCTTTCTGGAAACACCATATATTTT.

The rearrangement joins TRBV7-9 to TRBJ2-7, with D perhaps TRBD2 (6 bases). This CDR3 is built from 18 residues. Trimming pared 1 base from V and 5 bases from J, leaving 24 bases between. Germline CDR1 is SEHNR and CDR2 is FQNEAQ (reference sequence). The CDR3: CASSLGCIKHWRDDEQYF. For the CDR3, the DNA is TGTGCCAGCAGCTTAGGTTGCATTAAGCATTGGAGGGACGACGAGCAGTACTTC.

This chain links TRBV3-1 (or the pseudogene TRBV3-2) with TRBJ2-3; 8 positions match TRBD2. Germline CDR1 reads LGHDT; CDR2 reads YNNKEL (reference sequence). V lost 1 base, J lost 2 bases, and 5 bases stayed unmatched. This CDR3 region has 16 residues. The CDR3 sequence is CASSQGTSGLTDTQYF. CDR3 bases: TGTGCCAGCAGCCAAGGAACTAGCGGACTCACAGATACGCAGTATTTT.

The chain carries TRBV27 and TRBJ2-1; perhaps TRBD2 as D (6 bases). From germline, CDR1 is MNHEY and CDR2 SMNVEV (reference sequence). CDR3 length: 16 residues. The V and J ends lost 6 bases and 0 bases respectively, with 15 bases between them. The CDR3 loop reads CASRDPGGISYNEQFF. CDR3 coding DNA: TGTGCCAGCAGGGACCCCGGGGGAATCTCCTACAATGAGCAGTTCTTC.

V is TRBV19 and J is TRBJ2-3, with D possibly TRBD1 on 5 matching bases. Germline values: CDR1 LNHDA, CDR2 SQIVND (reference sequence). CDR3 size: 14 residues. V shed 7 bases and J shed 2 bases, with 13 bases lying between them. In DNA, the CDR3 is TGTGCCAGTACCACAGGACAACTCACAGATACGCAGTATTTT. It is translated as CASTTGQLTDTQYF.

In its sample, this clone was seen once. A read error may be the cause here, since a much bigger clone is one base away. V usage is TRBV7-9 and J usage is TRBJ2-7, with 7 bases fitting TRBD1. This CDR3 comprises 13 residues. Germline CDR1 is SEHNR and CDR2 is FQNEAQ (reference sequence). The CDR3 spells CASRLGTAYEQYF. The CDR3 nucleotides read TGTGCCAGCAGGTTAGGGACAGCCTACGAGCAGTACTTC.

This chain links TRBV19 with TRBJ2-1; TRBD2 matches 12 bases. CDR1 LNHDA and CDR2 SQIVND come from the germline V gene (reference sequence). The CDR3 has 16 residues. V lost 3 bases and J lost 3; bases outside the gene matches: 3. The CDR3 region is CASSIRLAGDYNEQFF. The CDR3 DNA is TGTGCCAGTAGTATCCGACTAGCGGGAGACTACAATGAGCAGTTCTTC.

The rearrangement uses TRBV18 and TRBJ2-5, with 8 bases that match TRBD1. This CDR3 spans 15 amino acids. The germline V gene encodes CDR1 KGHSH and CDR2 LQKENI. Unmatched junction bases numbered 6, after V lost 2 bases and J lost 4 bases. CDR3 amino acids: CASSPGGQGPETQYF. CDR3 DNA: TGTGCCAGCTCACCAGGCGGACAGGGTCCAGAGACCCAGTACTTC.

This chain connects TRBV9 to TRBJ2-7; TRBD1 might be the D (6 bases). Germline V CDR1 and CDR2: SGDLS, YYNGEE. This CDR3 is 14 amino acids long. Trimming removed 4 bases from V and 3 bases from J, with 14 bases in between. CDR3 residues: CASSSGGTVYEQYF. CDR3 in DNA: TGTGCCAGCAGCTCTGGGGGCACAGTCTACGAGCAGTACTTC.

The rearrangement links TRBV30 to TRBJ1-1; D perhaps matches TRBD1 (5 bases). Trimming removed 1 base at V and 3 bases at J, with 12 bases between. Germline loops: CDR1 GTSNPN, CDR2 SVGIG (reference sequence). This CDR3 contains 14 residues. Here the CDR3 reads CAWSGVRGDTEAFF. CDR3 DNA sequence: TGTGCCTGGAGTGGCGTACGGGGGGACACTGAAGCTTTCTTT.

There are a few counts of this clone. The rearrangement joins TRBV28 to TRBJ2-4; perhaps TRBD1 as D (6 bases). CDR1 and CDR2 (germline): MDHEN, SYDVKM. The germline V and J ends were trimmed by 7 bases and 9 bases, with 13 bases remaining between them. The CDR3 loop spans 12 amino acids. CDR3 residues: CASTDLQGIQYF. CDR3 bases: TGTGCCAGCACTGACTTACAGGGCATTCAGTACTTC.

This clone came up once. This chain links TRBV10-3 with TRBJ1-4; D gene ambiguous. Trimming shortened V by 2 bases and J by 6 bases, and 7 bases separated the two germline ends. CDR3 length equals 13 residues. The V gene's germline CDR1 is ENHRY and CDR2 SYGVKD. The CDR3 loop is CAISEKSDEKLFF. In nucleotides, the CDR3 is TGTGCCATCAGTGAGAAGAGCGATGAAAAACTGTTTTTT.

The V gene is TRBV7-8, the J gene TRBJ2-7; 14 bases fit TRBD2. The length of the CDR3 is 17 residues. Germline CDR1 and CDR2: SGHVS and FQNEAQ. The junction had 11 bases not matched to a gene; V was cut back by 8 bases and J by 2 bases. CDR3 protein: CASHRGLAGAATYEQYF. The CDR3 DNA reads TGTGCCAGCCACCGGGGACTAGCGGGAGCCGCTACCTACGAGCAGTACTTC.

The chain carries TRBV7-3 and TRBJ1-1; D is uncertain. V was pared by 8 bases and J by 0 bases, with 10 bases between. Germline CDR1 reads SGHTA; CDR2 reads FQGTGA. The CDR3 is made up of 13 amino acids. The CDR3 protein is CASQKGVNTEAFF. CDR3 bases: TGTGCCAGCCAAAAGGGAGTGAACACTGAAGCTTTCTTT.